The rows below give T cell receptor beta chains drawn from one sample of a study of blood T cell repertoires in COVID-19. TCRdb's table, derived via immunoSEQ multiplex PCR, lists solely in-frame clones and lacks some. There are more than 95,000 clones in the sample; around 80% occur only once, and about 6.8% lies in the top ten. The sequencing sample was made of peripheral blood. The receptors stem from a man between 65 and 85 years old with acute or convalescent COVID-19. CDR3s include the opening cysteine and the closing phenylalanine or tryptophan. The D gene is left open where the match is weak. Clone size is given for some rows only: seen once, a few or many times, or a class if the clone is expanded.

CDR3nt: TGTGCCAGCAAAACACAGGGGCAAGATACTAACTATGGCTACACCTTC
CDR3aa: CASKTQGQDTNYGYTF
v_gene: TRBV2
abundance: .
d_gene: TRBD1
j_gene: TRBJ1-2

CDR3nt: TGTGCCAGCAGCTTAGGCAGCGGGGAGTACGAGCAGTACTTC
CDR3aa: CASSLGSGEYEQYF
v_gene: TRBV7-3
abundance: once
d_gene: TRBD2
j_gene: TRBJ2-7

CDR3nt: TGTGCCAGCAGTTTATGGGGGACTAGCGGGAGGAAGACCCAGTACTTC
CDR3aa: CASSLWGTSGRKTQYF
v_gene: TRBV28
abundance: .
d_gene: TRBD2
j_gene: TRBJ2-5

CDR3nt: TGTGCCAGCAGTGAGGACAGGGTTTACAATGAGCAGTTCTTC
CDR3aa: CASSEDRVYNEQFF
v_gene: TRBV2
abundance: .
d_gene: TRBD1
j_gene: TRBJ2-1

CDR3nt: TGTGCCACCAGTCCGGGATATGAGCAGTTCTTC
CDR3aa: CATSPGYEQFF
v_gene: TRBV24-1
abundance: .
d_gene: .
j_gene: TRBJ2-1

CDR3nt: TGTGCCAGTAGTATCACCCCCACACACGGGGGGGGCGAGCAGCCCCAGCATTTT
CDR3aa: CASSITPTHGGGEQPQHF
v_gene: TRBV19
abundance: .
d_gene: .
j_gene: TRBJ1-5

CDR3nt: TGTGCCAGCAGTTACCTGTCCCCCCGCGAGCAGTACTTC
CDR3aa: CASSYLSPREQYF
v_gene: TRBV6-6
abundance: few
d_gene: .
j_gene: TRBJ2-7

CDR3nt: TGTGCCAGCTCACCTACTAGCGGGAGTCCCGGGGCCAACGTCCTGACTTTC
CDR3aa: CASSPTSGSPGANVLTF
v_gene: TRBV18
abundance: few
d_gene: TRBD2
j_gene: TRBJ2-6

CDR3nt: TGTGCCAGCAGCGCGAGACAGGGCGGTTCACCCCTCCACTTT
CDR3aa: CASSARQGGSPLHF
v_gene: TRBV9
abundance: .
d_gene: TRBD1
j_gene: TRBJ1-6

CDR3nt: TGTGCCAGCAGCACGAACCCCTCAGGCAGGGTCTACGAGCAGTACTTC
CDR3aa: CASSTNPSGRVYEQYF
v_gene: TRBV13
abundance: .
d_gene: .
j_gene: TRBJ2-7

CDR3nt: TGCGCCAGCAGCCAAATGCCTAATCAGGGTTCACCCCTCCACTTT
CDR3aa: CASSQMPNQGSPLHF
v_gene: TRBV4-1
abundance: few
d_gene: .
j_gene: TRBJ1-6

CDR3nt: TGTGCCAGCAGCTCCGAATCGACTAGCGGGAGATATCAGGCGGAGACCCAGTACTTC
CDR3aa: CASSSESTSGRYQAETQYF
v_gene: TRBV7-7
abundance: .
d_gene: TRBD2
j_gene: TRBJ2-5

CDR3nt: TGTGCCAGCAGCTCACAGGGTGGAGTCCAAGAGACCCAGTACTTC
CDR3aa: CASSSQGGVQETQYF
v_gene: TRBV7-3
abundance: .
d_gene: .
j_gene: TRBJ2-5

CDR3nt: TGTGCCAGCAGCAAACTTAATGCCGAAAAACTGTTTTTT
CDR3aa: CASSKLNAEKLFF
v_gene: TRBV3-1/TRBV3-2
abundance: .
d_gene: .
j_gene: TRBJ1-4

CDR3nt: TGTGCCAGCAGCTCAGCCGGGACAGGCCACGAGCAGTACTTC
CDR3aa: CASSSAGTGHEQYF
v_gene: TRBV11-2
abundance: .
d_gene: TRBD1
j_gene: TRBJ2-7

CDR3nt: TGTGCCAGCAGTGGAGAGTCTAATGAAAAACTGTTTTTT
CDR3aa: CASSGESNEKLFF
v_gene: TRBV2
abundance: few
d_gene: .
j_gene: TRBJ1-4

CDR3nt: TGTGCCAGCAGCAACCCAGGGTCGGGAGACACCATATATTTT
CDR3aa: CASSNPGSGDTIYF
v_gene: TRBV11-3
abundance: .
d_gene: .
j_gene: TRBJ1-3